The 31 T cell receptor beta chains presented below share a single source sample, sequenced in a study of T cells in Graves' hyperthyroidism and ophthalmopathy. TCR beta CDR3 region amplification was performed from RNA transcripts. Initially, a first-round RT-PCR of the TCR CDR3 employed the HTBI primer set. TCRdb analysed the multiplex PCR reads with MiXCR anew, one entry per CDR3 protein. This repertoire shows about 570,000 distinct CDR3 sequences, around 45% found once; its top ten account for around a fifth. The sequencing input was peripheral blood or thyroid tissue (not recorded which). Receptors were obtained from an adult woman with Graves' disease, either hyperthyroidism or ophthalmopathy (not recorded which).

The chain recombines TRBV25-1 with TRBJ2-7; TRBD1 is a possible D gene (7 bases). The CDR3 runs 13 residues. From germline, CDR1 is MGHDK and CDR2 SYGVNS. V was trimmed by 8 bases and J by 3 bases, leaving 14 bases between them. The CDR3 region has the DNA TGTGCCAGCGGAGGGGGCGTCGGCTACGAGCAGTACTTC. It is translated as CASGGGVGYEQYF.

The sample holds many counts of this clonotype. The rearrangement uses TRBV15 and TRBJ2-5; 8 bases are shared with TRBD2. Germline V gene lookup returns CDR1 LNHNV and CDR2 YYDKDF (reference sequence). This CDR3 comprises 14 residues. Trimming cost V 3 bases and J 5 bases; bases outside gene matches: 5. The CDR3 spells CATSRGGLAETQYF. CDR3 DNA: TGTGCCACCAGCAGGGGTGGACTAGCCGAGACCCAGTACTTC.

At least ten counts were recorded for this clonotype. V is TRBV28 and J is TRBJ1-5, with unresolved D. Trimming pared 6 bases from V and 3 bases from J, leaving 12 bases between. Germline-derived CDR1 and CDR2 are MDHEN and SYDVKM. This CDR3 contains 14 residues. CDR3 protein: CASREWSYNQPQHF. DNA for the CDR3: TGTGCCAGCAGGGAGTGGAGCTACAATCAGCCCCAGCATTTT.

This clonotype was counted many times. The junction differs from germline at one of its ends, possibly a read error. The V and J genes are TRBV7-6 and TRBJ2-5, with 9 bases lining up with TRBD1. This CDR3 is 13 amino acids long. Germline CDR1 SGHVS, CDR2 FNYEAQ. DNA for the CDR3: TGTGCTAGCAGCTCCGACAGGGGGGAGACCCAGTACTTC. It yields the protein CASSSDRGETQYF.

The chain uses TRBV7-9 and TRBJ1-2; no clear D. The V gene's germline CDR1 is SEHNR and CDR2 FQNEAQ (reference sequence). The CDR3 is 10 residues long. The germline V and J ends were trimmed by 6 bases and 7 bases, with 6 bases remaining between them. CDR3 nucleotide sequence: TGTGCCAGCAGTGAACGTGGCTACACCTTC. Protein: CASSERGYTF.

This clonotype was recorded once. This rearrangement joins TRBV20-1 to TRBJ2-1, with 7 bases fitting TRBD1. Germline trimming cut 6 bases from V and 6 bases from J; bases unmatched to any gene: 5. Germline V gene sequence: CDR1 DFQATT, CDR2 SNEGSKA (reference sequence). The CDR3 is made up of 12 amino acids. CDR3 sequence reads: CSAPYRGNEQFF. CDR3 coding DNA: TGCAGTGCGCCATACAGGGGCAATGAGCAGTTCTTC.

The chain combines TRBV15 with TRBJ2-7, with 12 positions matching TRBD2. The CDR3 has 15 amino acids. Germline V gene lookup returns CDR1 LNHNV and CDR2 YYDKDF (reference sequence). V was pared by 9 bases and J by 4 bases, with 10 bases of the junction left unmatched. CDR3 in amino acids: CATGASGGAEYEQYF. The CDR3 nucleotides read TGTGCCACGGGCGCTAGCGGGGGGGCTGAGTACGAGCAGTACTTC.

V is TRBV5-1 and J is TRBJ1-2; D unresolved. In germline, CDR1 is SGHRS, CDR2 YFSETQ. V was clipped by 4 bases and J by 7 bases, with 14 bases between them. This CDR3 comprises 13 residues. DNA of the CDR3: TGCGCCAGCAGCCCGGTGGGATTGCGTGGCTACACCTTC. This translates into CASSPVGLRGYTF.

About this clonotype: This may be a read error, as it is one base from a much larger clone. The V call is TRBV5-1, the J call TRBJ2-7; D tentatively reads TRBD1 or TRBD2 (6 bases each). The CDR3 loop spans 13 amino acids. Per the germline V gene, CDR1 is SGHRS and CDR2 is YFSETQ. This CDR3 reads CSNLEGDHYEQYF. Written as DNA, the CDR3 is TGCTCCAACCTGGAGGGGGACCATTACGAGCAGTACTTC.

The CDR3: CASSPSGGYQPQHF. In DNA form, the CDR3 reads TGTGCCAGCTCTCCATCGGGGGGATATCAGCCCCAGCATTTT. The genes are TRBV18 and TRBJ1-5; D might be TRBD1 (5 bases). The CDR3 spans 14 residues. Germline V lookup: CDR1 KGHSH, CDR2 LQKENI. V lost 6 bases to trimming and J lost 5 bases, with 14 bases between them. The full variable domain, completed using reference TRBV18 and TRBJ1-5, is NAGVMQNPRHLVRRRGQEARLRCSPMKGHSHVYWYRQLPEEGLKFMVYLQKENIIDESGMPKERFSAEFPKEGPSILRIQQVVRGDSAAYFCASSPSGGYQPQHFGDGTRLSIL.

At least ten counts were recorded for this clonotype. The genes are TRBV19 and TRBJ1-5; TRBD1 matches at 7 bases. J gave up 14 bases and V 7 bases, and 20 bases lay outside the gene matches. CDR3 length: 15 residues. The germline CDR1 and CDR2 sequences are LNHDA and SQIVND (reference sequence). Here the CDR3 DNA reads TGTGCCAGTAAGGCCCTGACCAGGGACAGCGGGGTTGAGCATTTT. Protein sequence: CASKALTRDSGVEHF.

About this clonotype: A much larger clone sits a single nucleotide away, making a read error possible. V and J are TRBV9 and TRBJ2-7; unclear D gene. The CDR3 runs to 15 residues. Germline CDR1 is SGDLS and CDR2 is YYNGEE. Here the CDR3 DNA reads TGTGCCAGCAGCGTAGGGACGTTGAGCTCCTACGGGCAGTACTTC. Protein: CASSVGTLSSYGQYF. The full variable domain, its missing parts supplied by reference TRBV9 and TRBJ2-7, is DSGVTQTPKHLITATGQRVTLRCSPRSGDLSVYWYQQSLDQGLQFLIQYYNGEERAKGNILERFSAQQFPDLHSELNLSSLELGDSALYFCASSVGTLSSYGQYFGPGTRLTVT.

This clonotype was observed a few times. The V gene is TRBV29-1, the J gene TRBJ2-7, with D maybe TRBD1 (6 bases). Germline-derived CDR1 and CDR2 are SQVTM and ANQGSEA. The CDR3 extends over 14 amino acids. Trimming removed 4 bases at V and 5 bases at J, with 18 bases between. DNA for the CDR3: TGCAGCGTTGGGATCAGGGGAGACTGGGACGAGCAGTACTTC. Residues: CSVGIRGDWDEQYF.

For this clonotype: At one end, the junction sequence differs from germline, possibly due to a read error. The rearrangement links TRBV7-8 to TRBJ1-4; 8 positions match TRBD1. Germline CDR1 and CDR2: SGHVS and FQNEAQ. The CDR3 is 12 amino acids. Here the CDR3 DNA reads TGTGCCAGCAGGTCTGGGACAGGCAGACCTAATTTT. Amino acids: CASRSGTGRPNF.

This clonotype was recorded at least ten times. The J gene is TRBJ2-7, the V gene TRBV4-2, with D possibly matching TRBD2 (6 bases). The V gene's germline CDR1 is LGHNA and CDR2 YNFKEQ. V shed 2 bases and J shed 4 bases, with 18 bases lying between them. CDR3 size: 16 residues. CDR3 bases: TGTGCCAGCAGCCAAAAGATTGGGACTTTCGGATACGAGCAGTACTTC. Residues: CASSQKIGTFGYEQYF.

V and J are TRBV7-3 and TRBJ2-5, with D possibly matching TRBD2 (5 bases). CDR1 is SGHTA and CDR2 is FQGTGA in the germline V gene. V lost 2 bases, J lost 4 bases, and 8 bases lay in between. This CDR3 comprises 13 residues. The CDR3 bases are TGTGCCAGCAGCTTAGGGGAGCGAGAGACCCAGTACTTC. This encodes CASSLGERETQYF.

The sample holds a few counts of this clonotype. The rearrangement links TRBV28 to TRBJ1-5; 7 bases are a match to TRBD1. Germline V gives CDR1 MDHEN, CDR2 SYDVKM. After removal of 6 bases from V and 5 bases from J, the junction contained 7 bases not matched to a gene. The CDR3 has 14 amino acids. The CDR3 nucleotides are TGTGCCAGCAGCCCGAGGACAGGCTATCAGCCCCAGCATTTT. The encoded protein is CASSPRTGYQPQHF.

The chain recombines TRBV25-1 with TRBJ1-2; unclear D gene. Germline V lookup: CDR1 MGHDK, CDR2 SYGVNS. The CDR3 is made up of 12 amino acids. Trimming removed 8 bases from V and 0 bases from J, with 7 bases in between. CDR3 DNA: TGTGCCAGCCCGGTAGCTAACTATGGCTACACCTTC. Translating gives CASPVANYGYTF.

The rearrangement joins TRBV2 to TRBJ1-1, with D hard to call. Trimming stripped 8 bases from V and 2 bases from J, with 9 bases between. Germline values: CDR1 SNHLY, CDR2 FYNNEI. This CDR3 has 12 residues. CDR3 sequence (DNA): TGTGCCAGCGGCAAGAGAAACACTGAAGCTTTCTTT. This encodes CASGKRNTEAFF.

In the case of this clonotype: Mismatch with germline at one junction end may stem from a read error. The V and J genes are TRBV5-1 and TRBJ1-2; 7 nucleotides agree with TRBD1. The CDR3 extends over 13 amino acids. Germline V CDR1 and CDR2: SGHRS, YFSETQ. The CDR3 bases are TGTGCCAGCAGCAGACAGGGTCAAAATGGCTACACCTTC. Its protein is CASSRQGQNGYTF.

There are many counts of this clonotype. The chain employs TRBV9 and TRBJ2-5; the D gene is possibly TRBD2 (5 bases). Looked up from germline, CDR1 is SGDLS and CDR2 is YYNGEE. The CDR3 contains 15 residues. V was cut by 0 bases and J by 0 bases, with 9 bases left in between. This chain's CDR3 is CASSVGGSYQETQYF. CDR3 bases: TGTGCCAGCAGCGTAGGAGGGTCGTACCAAGAGACCCAGTACTTC.

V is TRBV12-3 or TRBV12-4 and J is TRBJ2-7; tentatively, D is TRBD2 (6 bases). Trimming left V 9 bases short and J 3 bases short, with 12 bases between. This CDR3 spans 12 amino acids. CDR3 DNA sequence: TGTGCCAGTCAGGGAGGTGGCTACGAGCAGTACTTC. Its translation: CASQGGGYEQYF.

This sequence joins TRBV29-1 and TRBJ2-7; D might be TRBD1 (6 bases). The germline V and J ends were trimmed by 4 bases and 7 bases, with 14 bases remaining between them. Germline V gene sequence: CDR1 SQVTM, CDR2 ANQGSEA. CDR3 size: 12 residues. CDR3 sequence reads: CSVGQASMEQYF. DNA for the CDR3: TGCAGCGTTGGACAGGCAAGTATGGAGCAGTACTTC.

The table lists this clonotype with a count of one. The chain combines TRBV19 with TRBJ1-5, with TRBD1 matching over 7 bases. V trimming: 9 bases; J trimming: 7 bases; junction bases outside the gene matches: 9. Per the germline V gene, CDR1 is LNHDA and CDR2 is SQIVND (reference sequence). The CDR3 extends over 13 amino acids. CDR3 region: CARGGRGRQPQHF. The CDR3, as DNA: TGTGCCAGAGGGGGGAGGGGGCGGCAGCCCCAGCATTTT. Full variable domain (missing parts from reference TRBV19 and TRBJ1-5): DGGITQSPKYLFRKEGQNVTLSCEQNLNHDAMYWYRQDPGQGLRLIYYSQIVNDFQKGDIAEGYSVSREKKESFPLTVTSAQKNPTAFYLCARGGRGRQPQHFGDGTRLSIL.

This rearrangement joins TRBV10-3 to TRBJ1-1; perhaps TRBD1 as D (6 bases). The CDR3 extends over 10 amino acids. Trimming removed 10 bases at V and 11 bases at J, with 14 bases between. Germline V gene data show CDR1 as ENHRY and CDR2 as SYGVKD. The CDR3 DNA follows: TGTGCCAGGGACACCGAGGAGGCTTTCTTT. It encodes CARDTEEAFF.

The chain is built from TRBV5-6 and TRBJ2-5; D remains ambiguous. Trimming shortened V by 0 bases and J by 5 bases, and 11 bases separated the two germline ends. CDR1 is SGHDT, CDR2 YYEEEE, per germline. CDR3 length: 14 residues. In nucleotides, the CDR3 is TGTGCCAGCAGCTTGGTTGGGGTGGCGGAGACCCAGTACTTC. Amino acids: CASSLVGVAETQYF.

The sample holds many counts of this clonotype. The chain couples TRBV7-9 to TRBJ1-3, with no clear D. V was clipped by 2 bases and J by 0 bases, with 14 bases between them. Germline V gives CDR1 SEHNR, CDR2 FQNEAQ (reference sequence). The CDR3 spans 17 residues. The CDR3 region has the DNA TGTGCCAGCAGCTTACTGCCAGCGACCGTCTCTGGAAACACCATATATTTT. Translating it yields CASSLLPATVSGNTIYF.

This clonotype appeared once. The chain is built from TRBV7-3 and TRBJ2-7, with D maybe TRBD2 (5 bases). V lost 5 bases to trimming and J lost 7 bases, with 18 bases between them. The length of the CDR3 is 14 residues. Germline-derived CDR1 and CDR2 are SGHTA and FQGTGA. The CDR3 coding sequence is TGTGCCAGCAGCCGGGATCGGTGGGCCCAAGAGCAGTACTTC. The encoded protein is CASSRDRWAQEQYF.

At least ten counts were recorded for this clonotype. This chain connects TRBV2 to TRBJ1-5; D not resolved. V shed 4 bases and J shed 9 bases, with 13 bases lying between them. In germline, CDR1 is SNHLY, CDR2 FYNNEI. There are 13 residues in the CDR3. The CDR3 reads CASSVGPAGPQHF. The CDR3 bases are TGTGCCAGCAGTGTAGGGCCGGCCGGGCCCCAGCATTTT.

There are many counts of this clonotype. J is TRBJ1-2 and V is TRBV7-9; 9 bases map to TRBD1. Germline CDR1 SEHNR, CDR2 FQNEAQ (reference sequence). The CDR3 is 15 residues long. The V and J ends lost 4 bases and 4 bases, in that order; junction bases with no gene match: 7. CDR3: CASSSTGGKIYGYTF. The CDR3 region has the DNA TGTGCCAGCAGCTCCACAGGGGGCAAAATCTATGGCTACACCTTC.

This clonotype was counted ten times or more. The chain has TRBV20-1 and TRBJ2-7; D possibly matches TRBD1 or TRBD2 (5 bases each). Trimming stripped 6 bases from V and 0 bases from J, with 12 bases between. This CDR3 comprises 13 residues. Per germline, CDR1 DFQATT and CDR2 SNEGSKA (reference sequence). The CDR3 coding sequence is TGCAGTGCGGGGCGTGGGAGCTCCTACGAGCAGTACTTC. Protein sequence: CSAGRGSSYEQYF.